Below are 5 T cell receptor beta chains sequenced from a single sample in a study of CD8 T cells in Susac syndrome. RNA totalling about 0.5 to 1 ug underwent reverse transcription with random hexamers. One entry per CDR3 protein, called by TCRdb with MiXCR from the immunoSEQ multiplex PCR reads. The data hold a few hundred thousand distinct CDR3 sequences, with about 94% observed a single time. Material: CD4+ T cells from PBMCs. The receptors derive from a human donor with Susac syndrome.

This clonotype was observed a handful of times. CDR3 sequence: CSAGRQGLNTEAFF. The CDR3 bases are TGCAGTGCTGGTAGACAGGGGCTGAACACTGAAGCTTTCTTT. V gene TRBV20-1 combines with J gene TRBJ1-1; 8 positions agree with TRBD1. Per germline, CDR1 DFQATT and CDR2 SNEGSKA (reference sequence). There are 14 residues in the CDR3. The V gene end was trimmed by 5 bases and the J gene end by 0 bases; junction bases not matched to a gene: 5.

The chain has TRBV28 and TRBJ1-2, with D uncertain. CDR3 length: 13 residues. The V gene's germline CDR1 is MDHEN and CDR2 SYDVKM. Between the trimmed V and J ends, which lost 3 bases and 2 bases, there was a span of 7 bases. The DNA of the CDR3 is TGTGCCAGCAGTTTGAGCAGGAACTATGGCTACACCTTC. This gives the protein CASSLSRNYGYTF.

The genes are TRBV5-1 and TRBJ2-5; D remains unclear. Trimming stripped 0 bases from V and 2 bases from J, with 8 bases between. Looked up from germline, CDR1 is SGHRS and CDR2 is YFSETQ. This CDR3 region has 14 residues. The CDR3 sequence: CASSLGAGQETQYF. CDR3 in DNA: TGCGCCAGCAGCTTGGGGGCAGGACAAGAGACCCAGTACTTC.

This chain links TRBV6-5 with TRBJ2-7; 7 bases agree with TRBD2. V shed 6 bases, J shed 0 bases, and the junction held 5 bases outside the gene matches. The germline CDR1 and CDR2 sequences are MNHEY and SVGAGI. This CDR3 comprises 14 residues. CDR3 sequence: CASRGRDYSYEQYF. Written as DNA, the CDR3 is TGTGCCAGCAGGGGCAGGGACTACTCCTACGAGCAGTACTTC.

This clonotype is a singleton in its sample. The rearrangement uses TRBV6-2 or TRBV6-3 and TRBJ2-7; no definite D call. This CDR3 has 14 residues. Germline CDR1 is MNHEY and CDR2 is SVGEGT. V was trimmed by 0 bases and J by 3 bases, leaving 9 bases between them. CDR3 region: CASSYSRGFYEQYF. CDR3 bases: TGTGCCAGCAGTTACTCAAGAGGCTTCTACGAGCAGTACTTC.